The clone carrying this T cell receptor (beta chain) was seen many times. Its antigen remains unknown. The data are from a study of CD8 T cells in ankylosing spondylitis. The study's findings and limits: There was a TCR beta motif, made of several highly homologous variants, that appeared characteristic of ankylosing spondylitis blood. There were earlier reports of some motif variants in reactive arthritis synovial fluid and blood. Reported data indicate significant enrichment of disease-linked clones within matched ankylosing spondylitis synovial fluid.

Each CDR3 protein gets one entry after TCRdb re-called the 5' RACE reads with MiXCR. Among around 890,000 distinct CDR3 sequences, roughly 12% were seen once, and the ten largest hold approximately 0.46%. CDR3 length: 14 amino acids. Per germline, CDR1 DFQATT and CDR2 SNEGSKA (reference sequence). J gave up 5 bases and V 5 bases, and 6 bases lay outside the gene matches. The sequence was obtained from a male donor with ankylosing spondylitis. The chain employs TRBV20-1 and TRBJ1-6, with 7 positions matching TRBD1. Material for sequencing was blood, either unsorted or a sorted T cell fraction (not recorded which). CDR3 protein: CSADRVLDNSPLHF. Here the CDR3 DNA reads TGCAGTGCTGACAGGGTTCTCGATAATTCACCCCTCCACTTT.